The present T cell receptor beta chain was sequenced within a study of shared clonotypes between healthy human individuals. This clone occurred once. Its specificity is not known. Study-wide results and caveats: Lower generation probabilities were found for non-shared clonotypes than for those shared by all four donors.

Caucasian adults residing in Nashville, Tennessee made up all the donors. The repertoire was sequenced with immunoSEQ multiplex PCR; TCRdb's copy has only in-frame clones and lacks some. The sample lists 1,500,000 or so clones, 98% occurring once. CDR3 size: 14 residues. V trimming: 4 bases; J trimming: 3 bases; junction bases outside the gene matches: 6. Per germline, CDR1 SQVTM and CDR2 ANQGSEA. The chain joins TRBV29-1 to TRBJ2-1; 7 nucleotides agree with TRBD2. The TCR sequence derives from a man younger than 45 in good health. Sequenced input: naive CD4+ T cells sorted from blood. Subset defined: CD45RA+ positively selected. This CDR3 is CSVGTSEDYNEQFF. The CDR3 DNA reads TGCAGCGTTGGTACTAGCGAAGACTACAATGAGCAGTTCTTC.